One T cell receptor beta chain is described in this entry. This entry is derived from a study of identical twins. TCRdb analysed the 5' RACE reads with MiXCR anew, one entry per CDR3 protein. The sample contains about 810,000 distinct CDR3 sequences, 9% to 15% of which appear only once. A further study also used this sample, focusing on yellow fever vaccine responses in identical twins.

The sequencing input was PBMCs. This receptor was obtained from a woman younger than 30 in good health.

Written as DNA, the CDR3 is TGCGCCAGCAGCCCGGGACTAGCTTTGGATACGCAGTATTTT. Residues: CASSPGLALDTQYF. The V gene is TRBV5-1, the J gene TRBJ2-3, with 9 nucleotides matching TRBD2. After removal of 4 bases from V and 6 bases from J, the junction contained 6 bases not matched to a gene. The CDR3 contains 14 residues. Germline CDR1 reads SGHRS; CDR2 reads YFSETQ.